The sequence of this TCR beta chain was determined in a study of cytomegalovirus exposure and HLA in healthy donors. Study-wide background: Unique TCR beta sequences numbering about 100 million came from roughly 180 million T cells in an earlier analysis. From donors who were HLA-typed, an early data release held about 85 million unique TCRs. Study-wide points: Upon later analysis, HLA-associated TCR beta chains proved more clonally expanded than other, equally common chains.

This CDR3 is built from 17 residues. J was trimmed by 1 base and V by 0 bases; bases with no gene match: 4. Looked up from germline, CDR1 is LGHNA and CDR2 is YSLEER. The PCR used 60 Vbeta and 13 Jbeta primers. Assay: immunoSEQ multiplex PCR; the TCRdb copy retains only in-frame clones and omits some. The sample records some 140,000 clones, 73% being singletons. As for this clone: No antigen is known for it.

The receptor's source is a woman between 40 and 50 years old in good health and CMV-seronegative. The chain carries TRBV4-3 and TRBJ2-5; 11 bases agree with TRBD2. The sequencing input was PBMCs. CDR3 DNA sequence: TGCGCCAGCAGCCAAGATACTAGCGGGGGATTCCAAGAGACCCAGTACTTC. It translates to CASSQDTSGGFQETQYF.